The 11 T cell receptor beta chains presented below share a single source sample, sequenced in a study of T-cell reconstitution after alpha-beta-depleted transplantation in children listed by TCRdb under 2016. Libraries were made using PCR. TCRdb lists the instrument as Illumina HiSeq 2500. To normalize quantification of the TCRbeta repertoire, the TCR libraries were built with molecular barcoding that relied on unique molecular identifiers. TCRdb reran the public reads through fastp at Q25 and MiXCR, keeping productive beta chains. A single entry per CDR3 protein holds the most common genes and DNA from its merged rows. The sample table records over 70,000 distinct CDR3 sequences; 12% of these occur just once. Approximately 15% of the sample rests with the top ten. The sequences come from PBMCs from the stem cell graft donor, collected from the stem cell graft. These receptors all come from a human donor who donated a stem cell graft to a child with inherited bone marrow failure.

This clonotype was counted between two and nine times. The V and J genes are TRBV6-5 and TRBJ1-2; no definite D call. The germline V and J ends were trimmed by 6 bases and 7 bases, with 12 bases remaining between them. This CDR3 has 12 amino acids. Germline V gene data show CDR1 as MNHEY and CDR2 as SVGAGI. CDR3 loop: CASSPTTGGYTF. CDR3 in DNA: TGTGCCAGCAGCCCCACGACCGGTGGCTACACCTTC.

This clonotype was seen repeatedly, ten times or more. V gene TRBV2 combines with J gene TRBJ2-7, with 7 bases matching TRBD1. The CDR3 consists of 12 residues. V was clipped by 8 bases and J by 2 bases; unmatched bases: 3. Germline CDR1 reads SNHLY; CDR2 reads FYNNEI. The CDR3 here is CASGGQAYEQYF. CDR3 sequence (DNA): TGTGCCAGCGGTGGACAGGCCTACGAGCAGTACTTC.

This clonotype was found a few times. The chain is built from TRBV6-2 or TRBV6-3 and TRBJ1-2; D is unclear. Germline CDR1 MNHEY, CDR2 SVGEGT. With 2 bases removed from V and 3 bases from J, the gap between germline ends came to 1 base. The CDR3 is 11 residues long. Here the CDR3 DNA reads TGTGCCAGCAGTTACGACTATGGCTACACCTTC. Its protein product is CASSYDYGYTF.

This clonotype was seen many times. The chain uses TRBV4-3 and TRBJ2-1; 12 bases are a match to TRBD2. CDR1 and CDR2 (germline): LGHNA, YSLEER. V was pared by 4 bases and J by 6 bases, with 7 bases of the junction left unmatched. This CDR3 spans 16 amino acids. CDR3 in DNA: TGCGCCAGCAGCCCTTGGACTAGCGGGACCCGCAATGAGCAGTTCTTC. Its protein is CASSPWTSGTRNEQFF.

V gene TRBV7-2 combines with J gene TRBJ2-4, with D possibly TRBD2 on 5 matching bases. There are 15 residues in the CDR3. Germline V CDR1 and CDR2: SGHTA, FQGNSA. The ends were cut back, 4 bases at V and 5 bases at J, with 15 bases in the middle. CDR3 region: CASSSLLGLENIQYF. The CDR3 DNA reads TGTGCCAGCAGCTCCTTACTCGGACTTGAAAACATTCAGTACTTC.

This clonotype was seen a handful of times. The chain combines TRBV18 with TRBJ1-1, with D possibly being TRBD1 (5 bases). CDR1 and CDR2 from the germline V gene are KGHSH and LQKENI. This CDR3 is 15 amino acids long. With 6 bases removed from V and 4 bases from J, the gap between germline ends came to 18 bases. This CDR3 is CASSGGSGRGTEAFF. In DNA form, the CDR3 reads TGTGCCAGCTCCGGGGGGTCCGGAAGGGGCACTGAAGCTTTCTTT.

This clonotype showed up many times. The CDR3 bases are TGCAGTGCTCCGCGTGGGACAGAGAGCACAGATACGCAGTATTTT. The encoded protein is CSAPRGTESTDTQYF. The chain carries TRBV20-1 and TRBJ2-3; 7 bases agree with TRBD1. V shed 5 bases and J 0 bases; nucleotides not matched to a gene: 8. Germline V CDR1 and CDR2: DFQATT, SNEGSKA (reference sequence). This CDR3 is 15 amino acids long.

Here the CDR3 reads CASSLFFNEQFF. In DNA form, the CDR3 reads TGTGCCAGCAGCTTATTTTTTAATGAGCAGTTCTTC. The chain combines TRBV7-9 with TRBJ2-1; no clear D gene. The V end was cut by 2 bases, the J end by 7 bases, with 6 bases between. Germline values: CDR1 SEHNR, CDR2 FQNEAQ (reference sequence). The CDR3 length is 12 residues.

This clonotype was detected many times. This rearrangement joins TRBV5-1 to TRBJ2-1; 12 bases agree with TRBD1. CDR1 is SGHRS, CDR2 YFSETQ, per germline. Losses at the gene ends were 4 bases for V and 15 bases for J; bases not matched to a gene: 14. CDR3 size: 15 residues. CDR3 protein: CASSVGDRGRSVRFF. The CDR3 nucleotides read TGCGCCAGCAGCGTCGGGGACAGGGGGCGATCAGTGCGGTTCTTC.

The V and J genes are TRBV7-6 and TRBJ2-1, with D perhaps assigned TRBD1 or TRBD2 (5 bases each). The ends were cut back, 5 bases at V and 2 bases at J, with 13 bases in the middle. The CDR3 covers 15 residues. CDR1 and CDR2 from the germline V gene are SGHVS and FNYEAQ. CDR3 region: CASSKRPDTYNEQFF. The CDR3 bases are TGTGCCAGCAGCAAGCGGCCGGACACCTACAATGAGCAGTTCTTC. Full variable domain (rest looked up from reference TRBV7-6 and TRBJ2-1): GAGVSQSPRYKVTKRGQDVALRCDPISGHVSLYWYRQALGQGPEFLTYFNYEAQQDKSGLPNDRFSAERPEGSISTLTIQRTEQRDSAMYRCASSKRPDTYNEQFFGPGTRLTVL.

This clonotype occurred many times. The J gene is TRBJ2-3, the V gene TRBV7-2; D call uncertain. Trimming left V 4 bases short and J 6 bases short, with 11 bases between. CDR1 and CDR2 from the germline V gene are SGHTA and FQGNSA. The CDR3 spans 13 residues. Here the CDR3 reads CASSSSRLDTQYF. The DNA for the CDR3 is TGTGCCAGCAGCTCCTCAAGGCTGGATACGCAGTATTTT.